This TCR beta chain emerged from a study of blood T cell repertoires in COVID-19. Study in general: Sites across the United States, Italy and Spain contributed samples from acute and convalescent COVID-19. The analysed material was cDNA or gDNA that came from T cells, B-cell-depleted T cells, or PBMCs.

As handled by the study authors: Nucleated cell number was recorded as an estimate derived from reference gene primer amplification. Profiled with immunoSEQ multiplex PCR; TCRdb holds only in-frame clones, not every one. V and J calls and clone size are copied from that table; D and trimming were computed from the DNA. The table lists 70,000 to 90,000 clones, 85% of them singletons. The sequence came from a man between 60 and 75 years old with acute or convalescent COVID-19. Sequenced sample: peripheral blood.

In DNA form, the CDR3 reads TGTGCTAGTGGTCGGGGACTAGCGGGAGACACAGATACGCAGTATTTT. Protein product: CASGRGLAGDTDTQYF. This chain links TRBV12-5 with TRBJ2-3; 14 positions match TRBD2. This CDR3 has 16 residues. After removal of 5 bases from V and 2 bases from J, the junction contained 3 bases not matched to a gene. Germline CDR1 reads LGHNT; CDR2 reads FRNRAP.